One and the same sample provided the 10 T cell receptor beta chains below, sequenced in a study of CD8 T cells in Susac syndrome. Random hexamers primed reverse transcription of about 0.5 to 1 ug RNA. TCRdb processed the immunoSEQ multiplex PCR reads anew with MiXCR; each CDR3 protein has one entry. In the table there are hundreds of thousands of distinct CDR3 sequences, approximately 92% of which are singletons. The source material was CD4+ T cells from PBMCs. Receptors were obtained from a human donor with multiple sclerosis.

The CDR3 sequence: CASSSAVAGGPLEQFF. CDR3 DNA sequence: TGTGCCAGCAGCTCTGCCGTAGCGGGAGGGCCCTTAGAGCAGTTCTTC. This rearrangement joins TRBV7-8 to TRBJ2-1; 11 positions agree with TRBD2. From germline, CDR1 is SGHVS and CDR2 FQNEAQ. Trimming at V came to 4 bases and at J to 10 bases, leaving 12 bases not matched to a gene. The CDR3 runs 16 residues.

This chain uses TRBV4-1 with TRBJ1-1; D is ambiguous. Germline assignment: CDR1 MGHRA and CDR2 YSYEKL. CDR3 length equals 13 residues. The V and J ends lost 2 bases and 3 bases respectively, with 7 bases between them. This CDR3 reads CASSQIYDTEAFF. DNA for the CDR3: TGCGCCAGCAGCCAAATCTACGACACTGAAGCTTTCTTT.

The chain employs TRBV6-5 and TRBJ1-4; D not resolved. The CDR3 totals 12 residues. Deletions cut 5 bases from V and 11 bases from J, with 12 bases between. The germline CDR1 and CDR2 sequences are MNHEY and SVGAGI. The CDR3 region is CASSPGRDKLFF. As DNA, the CDR3 is TGTGCCAGCAGTCCGGGAAGGGATAAACTGTTTTTT.

J is TRBJ1-5 and V is TRBV7-8, with D possibly TRBD1 on 6 matching bases. The CDR3 contains 15 residues. Germline V gene lookup returns CDR1 SGHVS and CDR2 FQNEAQ. V dropped 1 base and J dropped 3 bases, with 10 bases sitting between them. The chain's CDR3 is CASSLVRGPNQPQHF. CDR3 sequence (DNA): TGTGCCAGCAGCTTAGTCCGGGGGCCCAATCAGCCCCAGCATTTT.

The chain links TRBV4-1 to TRBJ2-1; D is uncertain. V dropped 0 bases and J dropped 7 bases, with 4 bases sitting between them. The CDR3 has 12 amino acids. CDR1 MGHRA and CDR2 YSYEKL come from the germline V gene. The CDR3 DNA reads TGCGCCAGCAGCCAAGAGATTAATGAGCAGTTCTTC. Translation: CASSQEINEQFF.

This chain joins TRBV30 and TRBJ1-2; D gene unclear. The CDR3 has 13 amino acids. Germline values: CDR1 GTSNPN, CDR2 SVGIG (reference sequence). Deletions cut 8 bases from V and 5 bases from J, with 18 bases between. CDR3 bases: TGTGCCAGATCCCAGACATCCGGTTATGGCTACACCTTC. Its translation: CARSQTSGYGYTF. The full variable domain, rest sourced from reference TRBV30 and TRBJ1-2, is SQTIHQWPATLVQPVGSPLSLECTVEGTSNPNLYWYRQAAGRGLQLLFYSVGIGQISSEVPQNLSASRPQDRQFILSSKKLLLSDSGFYLCARSQTSGYGYTFGSGTRLTVV.

V is TRBV24-1 and J is TRBJ2-1, with no clear D. Trimming cost V 5 bases and J 3 bases, with 4 bases left between them. The CDR3 is 12 amino acids. CDR1 and CDR2 (germline): KGHDR, SFDVKD. DNA of the CDR3: TGTGCCACCAGTGCCTACTACAATGAGCAGTTCTTC. Its protein is CATSAYYNEQFF.

V usage is TRBV10-3 and J usage is TRBJ1-6; TRBD1 agrees at 7 bases. The CDR3 length is 13 residues. CDR1 is ENHRY and CDR2 is SYGVKD in the germline V gene. With 6 bases clipped from V and 7 bases from J, the junction kept 3 bases outside the gene matches. CDR3 in amino acids: CAISGTVNSPLHF. DNA of the CDR3: TGTGCCATCAGCGGGACAGTGAATTCACCCCTCCACTTT.

This chain uses TRBV4-2 with TRBJ2-3, with D perhaps being TRBD1 or TRBD2 (5 bases each). With 0 bases removed from V and 2 bases from J, the gap between germline ends came to 18 bases. This CDR3 comprises 18 residues. The germline CDR1 and CDR2 sequences are LGHNA and YNFKEQ. The CDR3 spells CASSQDSLGRQITDTQYF. CDR3 in DNA: TGTGCCAGCAGCCAAGATTCATTGGGGAGACAGATCACAGATACGCAGTATTTT.

This sequence joins TRBV20-1 and TRBJ1-2; TRBD1 aligns across 8 bases. CDR1 is DFQATT and CDR2 is SNEGSKA in the germline V gene (reference sequence). The CDR3 is 13 residues long. The ends lost 5 bases at V and 5 bases at J; junction bases unmatched: 7. The CDR3 is CSAGRGRNYGYTF. The CDR3 nucleotides are TGCAGTGCTGGCAGGGGGCGGAATTATGGCTACACCTTC.